These 28 T cell receptor beta chains share one sample of origin, sequenced in a study of control samples from healthy donors and cancer patients. TCRdb's table, derived via immunoSEQ multiplex PCR, lists solely in-frame clones and lacks some. The sample has 150,000 to 200,000 clones; nearly 90% are singletons. Input material: blood. These receptor sequences come from a woman aged 45 to 65 in good health.

Turning to this clone: Other DNA sequences of this sample code for an identical CDR3. The chain employs TRBV7-3 and TRBJ2-1; TRBD2 matches at 11 bases. In germline, CDR1 is SGHTA, CDR2 FQGTGA. The CDR3 runs 16 residues. J lost 9 bases, V lost 2 bases, and 9 bases had no gene match. CDR3 DNA: TGTGCCAGCAGCTTAGGGAGTAGCGGGGGGGCCGGTGAGCAGTTCTTC. Encoded protein: CASSLGSSGGAGEQFF. Full variable domain (outside the CDR3, taken from reference TRBV7-3 and TRBJ2-1): GAGVSQTPSNKVTEKGKYVELRCDPISGHTALYWYRQSLGQGPEFLIYFQGTGAADDSGLPNDRFFAVRPEGSVSTLKIQRTERGDSAVYLCASSLGSSGGAGEQFFGPGTRLTVL.

This clone was found once. The J gene is TRBJ1-5, the V gene TRBV7-9; D is uncertain. CDR1 SEHNR and CDR2 FQNEAQ come from the germline V gene (reference sequence). Trimming removed 5 bases at V and 2 bases at J, with 10 bases between. The CDR3 length is 14 residues. The CDR3 coding sequence is TGTGCCAGCAGCCCTGTTACTGGCAATCAGCCCCAGCATTTT. This gives the protein CASSPVTGNQPQHF. The variable domain in full, completed from reference TRBV7-9 and TRBJ1-5, reads DTGVSQNPRHKITKRGQNVTFRCDPISEHNRLYWYRQTLGQGPEFLTYFQNEAQLEKSRLLSDRFSAERPKGSFSTLEIQRTEQGDSAMYLCASSPVTGNQPQHFGDGTRLSIL.

This clone showed up just a few times. The chain carries TRBV2 and TRBJ2-1; 12 nucleotides align to TRBD2. Germline CDR1 SNHLY, CDR2 FYNNEI. The CDR3 spans 16 residues. V lost 4 bases and J lost 5; bases outside the gene matches: 6. DNA for the CDR3: TGTGCCAGCAGTGCCCGGACTAGCGGGAATAACAATGAGCAGTTCTTC. This gives the protein CASSARTSGNNNEQFF.

The rearrangement joins TRBV28 to TRBJ1-2, with 7 bases that match TRBD1. Germline CDR1 reads MDHEN; CDR2 reads SYDVKM. Trimming took 2 bases from V and 2 from J; bases not matched to a gene: 8. The CDR3 runs 16 residues. CDR3 loop: CASSLGQGVGNYGYTF. CDR3 in DNA: TGTGCCAGCAGTTTAGGGCAGGGGGTAGGAAACTATGGCTACACCTTC.

The genes are TRBV4-3 and TRBJ1-5; D gene unclear. Germline lookup yields CDR1 LGHNA and CDR2 YSLEER. CDR3 size: 15 residues. V was shortened by 1 base and J by 4 bases, with 11 bases between the two germline ends. CDR3 bases: TGCGCCAGCAGCCAAGTCGCCAGTTGGAATCAGCCCCAGCATTTT. Its translation: CASSQVASWNQPQHF.

This clone turned up a few times. Here the CDR3 DNA reads TGTGCCAGCAGCTTAGGAGGGCCCCAAGAGACCCAGTACTTC. Amino acid sequence: CASSLGGPQETQYF. The chain combines TRBV7-3 with TRBJ2-5; weak D call: TRBD2 (6 bases). The CDR3 has 14 residues. V lost 2 bases and J 1 base, leaving 8 bases between the germline ends. Germline CDR1 is SGHTA and CDR2 is FQGTGA. The full variable domain, its missing parts supplied by reference TRBV7-3 and TRBJ2-5, is GAGVSQTPSNKVTEKGKYVELRCDPISGHTALYWYRQSLGQGPEFLIYFQGTGAADDSGLPNDRFFAVRPEGSVSTLKIQRTERGDSAVYLCASSLGGPQETQYFGPGTRLLVL.

The chain is built from TRBV28 and TRBJ2-5; 7 nucleotides line up with TRBD1. The CDR3 spans 12 residues. Germline V gene lookup returns CDR1 MDHEN and CDR2 SYDVKM. Losses at the gene ends were 5 bases for V and 4 bases for J; bases not matched to a gene: 1. The CDR3 nucleotides read TGTGCCAGCAGTCACAGGGGAGAGACCCAGTACTTC. It codes for CASSHRGETQYF. The full variable domain, with the rest looked up from reference TRBV28 and TRBJ2-5, is DVKVTQSSRYLVKRTGEKVFLECVQDMDHENMFWYRQDPGLGLRLIYFSYDVKMKEKGDIPEGYSVSREKKERFSLILESASTNQTSMYLCASSHRGETQYFGPGTRLLVL.

The J gene is TRBJ1-5, the V gene TRBV19, with unresolved D. Trimming took 3 bases from V and 9 from J, leaving 18 bases between them. The CDR3 sequence is 15 residues long. The V gene's germline CDR1 is LNHDA and CDR2 SQIVND (reference sequence). Written as DNA, the CDR3 is TGTGCCAGTAGTATCAATACCCCTCTGACCCGGCCCCAGCATTTT. Its translation: CASSINTPLTRPQHF.

The chain employs TRBV28 and TRBJ1-1, with D unresolved. CDR3 size: 12 residues. Trimming took off 1 base at V and 4 bases at J, with 4 bases between the two ends. Germline assignment: CDR1 MDHEN and CDR2 SYDVKM. The DNA for the CDR3 is TGTGCCAGCAGTTTATTGACCACTGAAGCTTTCTTT. Amino acid sequence: CASSLLTTEAFF. Using reference TRBV28 and TRBJ1-1 for the parts outside the CDR3, the full variable domain is DVKVTQSSRYLVKRTGEKVFLECVQDMDHENMFWYRQDPGLGLRLIYFSYDVKMKEKGDIPEGYSVSREKKERFSLILESASTNQTSMYLCASSLLTTEAFFGQGTRLTVV.

This clone was found a few times. CDR3 nucleotide sequence: TGTGCCAGCAGCTTAGGGCCCCCGGTGCAGGAGCAGTTCTTC. It specifies CASSLGPPVQEQFF. The chain combines TRBV7-9 with TRBJ2-1; the D is unclear. There are 14 residues in the CDR3. Between the trimmed V and J ends, which lost 1 base and 10 bases, there was a span of 14 bases. Per germline, CDR1 SEHNR and CDR2 FQNEAQ (reference sequence).

The chain is built from TRBV3-1 (or the pseudogene TRBV3-2) and TRBJ2-5, with TRBD2 identical over 12 bases. The CDR3 sequence is 16 residues long. The ends lost 5 bases at V and 7 bases at J; junction bases unmatched: 11. From germline, CDR1 is LGHDT and CDR2 YNNKEL (reference sequence). CDR3 bases: TGTGCCAGCAGCAAAACTAGCGGGGGGAACGGGGGGACCCAGTACTTC. Translation: CASSKTSGGNGGTQYF.

V gene TRBV6-5 combines with J gene TRBJ1-1; no definite D call. Germline loops: CDR1 MNHEY, CDR2 SVGAGI. The CDR3 loop spans 13 amino acids. Trimming shortened V by 4 bases and J by 3 bases, and 9 bases separated the two germline ends. The CDR3 loop is CASSFLLHTEAFF. CDR3 in DNA: TGTGCCAGCAGTTTCCTATTACACACTGAAGCTTTCTTT.

The chain links TRBV29-1 to TRBJ2-7; 10 bases agree with TRBD2. Germline loops: CDR1 SQVTM, CDR2 ANQGSEA. The CDR3 spans 14 residues. The V and J ends lost 4 bases and 1 base, in that order; junction bases with no gene match: 4. In DNA form, the CDR3 reads TGCAGCGTTGGACTAGCGGGCAAATCCTACGAGCAGTACTTC. This gives the protein CSVGLAGKSYEQYF.

This chain uses TRBV4-1 with TRBJ1-6, with a possible D match to TRBD1 (5 bases). This CDR3 region has 16 residues. V was pared by 0 bases and J by 6 bases, with 12 bases between. CDR1 is MGHRA, CDR2 YSYEKL, per germline. CDR3 nucleotides: TGCGCCAGCAGCCAAGATCCGGTGCAGGGTAATTCACCCCTCCACTTT. It translates to CASSQDPVQGNSPLHF.

The V call is TRBV18, the J call TRBJ2-3; no clear D. CDR1 and CDR2 from the germline V gene are KGHSH and LQKENI. This CDR3 has 12 residues. The V end was cut by 1 base, the J end by 4 bases, with 3 bases between. CDR3 amino acids: CASSPRADTQYF. The CDR3 DNA follows: TGTGCCAGCTCACCACGGGCAGATACGCAGTATTTT.

The gene calls are TRBV28 and TRBJ2-1, with 11 nucleotides matching TRBD2. The length of the CDR3 is 14 residues. The V gene's germline CDR1 is MDHEN and CDR2 SYDVKM. J lost 9 bases, V lost 8 bases, and 9 bases had no gene match. CDR3 in amino acids: CASAVLAGEGEQFF. CDR3 nucleotide sequence: TGTGCCAGCGCAGTACTAGCGGGGGAGGGTGAGCAGTTCTTC. Drawing the rest from reference TRBV28 and TRBJ2-1, the complete variable domain is DVKVTQSSRYLVKRTGEKVFLECVQDMDHENMFWYRQDPGLGLRLIYFSYDVKMKEKGDIPEGYSVSREKKERFSLILESASTNQTSMYLCASAVLAGEGEQFFGPGTRLTVL.

This chain links TRBV6-5 with TRBJ1-6; TRBD1 agrees at 9 bases. Germline loops: CDR1 MNHEY, CDR2 SVGAGI. There are 16 residues in the CDR3. J lost 9 bases, V lost 2 bases, and 8 bases had no gene match. The chain's CDR3 is CASSYEVGQGVSPLHF. As DNA, the CDR3 is TGTGCCAGCAGTTACGAGGTGGGACAGGGAGTTTCACCCCTCCACTTT.

The CDR3 sequence is CASSSGGLTDTQYF. DNA for the CDR3: TGTGCCAGCAGCTCCGGGGGGTTAACAGATACGCAGTATTTT. The gene calls are TRBV7-6 and TRBJ2-3; 7 bases are shared with TRBD2. With 4 bases clipped from V and 3 bases from J, the junction kept 4 bases outside the gene matches. The CDR3 consists of 14 residues. Per germline, CDR1 SGHVS and CDR2 FNYEAQ.

The rearrangement uses TRBV27 and TRBJ1-2; D unclear. CDR3 size: 13 residues. Germline CDR1 reads MNHEY; CDR2 reads SMNVEV (reference sequence). The V end was cut by 0 bases, the J end by 4 bases, with 6 bases between. CDR3 region: CASSLSGSYGYTF. The CDR3 DNA follows: TGTGCCAGCAGTTTATCAGGGAGCTATGGCTACACCTTC.

V is TRBV27 and J is TRBJ1-2; 7 bases fit TRBD1. This CDR3 has 14 amino acids. V gave up 4 bases and J gave up 2 bases; unmatched junction bases: 4. Looked up from germline, CDR1 is MNHEY and CDR2 is SMNVEV (reference sequence). CDR3 region: CASSWSGGNYGYTF. CDR3 sequence (DNA): TGTGCCAGCAGTTGGTCAGGGGGGAACTATGGCTACACCTTC.

V is TRBV5-5 and J is TRBJ2-7; no reliable D call. Germline-derived CDR1 and CDR2 are SGHKS and YYEKEE (reference sequence). Trimming took 2 bases from V and 6 from J, leaving 9 bases between them. The CDR3 is 12 residues long. CDR3 coding DNA: TGTGCCAGCAGCTTAAGAGAGTTCGAGCAGTACTTC. Translating gives CASSLREFEQYF. Together with reference TRBV5-5 and TRBJ2-7, the CDR3 gives the full variable domain: DAGVTQSPTHLIKTRGQQVTLRCSPISGHKSVSWYQQVLGQGPQFIFQYYEKEERGRGNFPDRFSARQFPNYSSELNVNALLLGDSALYLCASSLREFEQYFGPGTRLTVT.

V usage is TRBV19 and J usage is TRBJ2-3, with 10 bases that match TRBD2. CDR3 length equals 13 residues. CDR1 LNHDA and CDR2 SQIVND come from the germline V gene (reference sequence). V lost 10 bases, J lost 1 base, and 2 bases stayed unmatched. The CDR3 DNA is TGTGCCACCAGCGGGAGGGGCACAGATACGCAGTATTTT. Its translation: CATSGRGTDTQYF.

The rearrangement joins TRBV11-2 to TRBJ2-1; 9 bases map to TRBD2. Germline CDR1 and CDR2: SGHAT and FQNNGV. The CDR3 has 17 amino acids. V was pared by 6 bases and J by 10 bases, with 19 bases of the junction left unmatched. CDR3 bases: TGTGCCAGCAGTCTCTATTCCCCACTGGCGGGAGGGACCGAGCAGTTCTTC. Protein: CASSLYSPLAGGTEQFF.

This chain uses TRBV30 with TRBJ1-1; D unresolved. V lost 4 bases, J lost 0 bases, and 24 bases lay in between. This CDR3 region has 18 residues. Looked up from germline, CDR1 is GTSNPN and CDR2 is SVGIG (reference sequence). The CDR3 loop is CAWTIWQELTWMNTEAFF. The CDR3 DNA reads as TGTGCCTGGACAATCTGGCAGGAGCTAACTTGGATGAACACTGAAGCTTTCTTT.

The chain uses TRBV18 and TRBJ2-1, with 7 nucleotides matching TRBD1. Germline assignment: CDR1 KGHSH and CDR2 LQKENI. The CDR3 is 13 amino acids. V lost 8 bases and J lost 3; bases outside the gene matches: 4. The CDR3 DNA follows: TGTGCCAGCAAGGACAGGAACTACAATGAGCAGTTCTTC. Encoded protein: CASKDRNYNEQFF.

The V gene is TRBV25-1, the J gene TRBJ1-4; unclear D gene. CDR1 is MGHDK, CDR2 SYGVNS, per germline. V lost 6 bases and J 5 bases, leaving 22 bases between the germline ends. The CDR3 is 17 residues long. The CDR3 protein is CASRTGRAEWVNEKLFF. The CDR3 bases are TGTGCCAGCAGGACCGGTAGGGCTGAGTGGGTCAATGAAAAACTGTTTTTT.

The rearrangement joins TRBV7-2 to TRBJ2-7; TRBD2 aligns across 7 bases. The CDR3 is 14 residues long. The junction had 8 bases not matched to a gene; V was cut back by 6 bases and J by 3 bases. Germline assignment: CDR1 SGHTA and CDR2 FQGNSA. CDR3 nucleotides: TGTGCCAGCAGTAAGCGGGACCTAGGCTACGAGCAGTACTTC. This encodes CASSKRDLGYEQYF.

In the case of this clone: At one of its ends the junction is not consistent with the germline gene, which may arise from a read error. The chain recombines TRBV7-7 with TRBJ2-5; 13 bases line up with TRBD2. This CDR3 contains 16 residues. The germline gives CDR1 SSHAT, CDR2 FNYEAQ (reference sequence). The CDR3 DNA reads TGTGCTAGCAGTACAGGACTAGCGGGAGTACGTGAGACCCAGTACTTC. Translating gives CASSTGLAGVRETQYF.